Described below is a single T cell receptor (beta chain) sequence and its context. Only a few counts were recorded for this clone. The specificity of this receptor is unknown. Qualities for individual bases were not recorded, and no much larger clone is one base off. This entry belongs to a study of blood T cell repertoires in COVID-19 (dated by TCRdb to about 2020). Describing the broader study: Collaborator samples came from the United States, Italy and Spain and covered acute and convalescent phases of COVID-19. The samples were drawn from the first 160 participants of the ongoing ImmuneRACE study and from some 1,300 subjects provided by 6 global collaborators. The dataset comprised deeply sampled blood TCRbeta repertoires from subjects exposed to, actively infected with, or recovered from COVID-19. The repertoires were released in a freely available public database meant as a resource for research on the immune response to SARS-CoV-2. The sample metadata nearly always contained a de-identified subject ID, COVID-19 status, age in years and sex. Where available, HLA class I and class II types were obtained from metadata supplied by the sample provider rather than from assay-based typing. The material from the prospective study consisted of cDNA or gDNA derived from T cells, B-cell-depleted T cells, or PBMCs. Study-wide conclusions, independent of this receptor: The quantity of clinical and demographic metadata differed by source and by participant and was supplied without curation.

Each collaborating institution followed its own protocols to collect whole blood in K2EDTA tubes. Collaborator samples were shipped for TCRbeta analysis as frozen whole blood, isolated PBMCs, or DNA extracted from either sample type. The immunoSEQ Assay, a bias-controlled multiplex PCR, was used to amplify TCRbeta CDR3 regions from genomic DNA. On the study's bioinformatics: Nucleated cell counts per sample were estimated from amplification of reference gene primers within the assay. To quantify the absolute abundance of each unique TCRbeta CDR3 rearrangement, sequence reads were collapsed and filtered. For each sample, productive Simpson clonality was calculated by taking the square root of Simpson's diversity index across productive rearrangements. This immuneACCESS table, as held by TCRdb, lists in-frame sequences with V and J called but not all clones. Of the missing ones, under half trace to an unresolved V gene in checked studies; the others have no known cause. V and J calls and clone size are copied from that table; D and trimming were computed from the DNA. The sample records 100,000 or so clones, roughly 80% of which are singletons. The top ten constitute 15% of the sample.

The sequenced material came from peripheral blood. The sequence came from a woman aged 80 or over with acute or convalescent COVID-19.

Read as DNA, the sequence is TGCGCCAGCAGCCATTCTGGGGGGACTAGCGGGAGAGGAGAGCAGTTCTTC. The resulting protein is CASSHSGGTSGRGEQFF. The rearrangement joined TRBV4-3 to TRBJ2-1, and 14 bases in between align with TRBD2. The CDR3 runs 17 amino acids, cysteine and phenylalanine included. Just CDR3 DNA is preserved here, 51 bases in frame from base 1. CDR1 and CDR2, per the germline V gene, are LGHNA and YSLEER. Trimming leaves V shorter by 3 bases and J shorter by 10 bases, with the junction holding 11 bases beyond the gene matches.